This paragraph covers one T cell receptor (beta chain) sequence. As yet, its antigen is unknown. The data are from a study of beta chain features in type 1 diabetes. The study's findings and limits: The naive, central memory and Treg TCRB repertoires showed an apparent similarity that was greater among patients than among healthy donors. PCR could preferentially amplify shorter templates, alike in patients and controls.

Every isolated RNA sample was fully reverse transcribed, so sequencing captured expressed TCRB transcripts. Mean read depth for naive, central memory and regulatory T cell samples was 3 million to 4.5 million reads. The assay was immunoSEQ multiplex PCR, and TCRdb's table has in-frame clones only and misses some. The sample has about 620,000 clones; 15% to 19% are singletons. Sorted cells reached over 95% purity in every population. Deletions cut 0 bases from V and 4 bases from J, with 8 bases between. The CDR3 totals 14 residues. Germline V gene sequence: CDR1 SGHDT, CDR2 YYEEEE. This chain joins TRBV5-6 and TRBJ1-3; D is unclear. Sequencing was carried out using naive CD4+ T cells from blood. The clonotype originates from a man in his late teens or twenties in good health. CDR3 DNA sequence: TGTGCCAGCAGCTTGGGTTTGGGAGGAAACACCATATATTTT. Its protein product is CASSLGLGGNTIYF.